These T cell receptor beta chains were read from a single sample in a study of T cells in Graves' hyperthyroidism and ophthalmopathy. TCRdb re-derived calls from the multiplex PCR reads in MiXCR, one entry per CDR3 protein. The sample consists of over 150,000 distinct CDR3 sequences, 17% of them appearing once. Input material: blood. The receptors derive from a woman between 50 and 59 years old with Graves' hyperthyroidism. Both conserved end residues are part of each CDR3. D genes are given only for firm matches.

TRBV6-7	TRBD2	TRBJ2-1	CASGPGLAGGPYEQFF
TRBV6-1	-	TRBJ2-1	CASRRGASGVLYNEQFF
TRBV5-1	TRBD1	TRBJ1-2	CASSSGTVNYGYTF
TRBV24-1	-	TRBJ1-2	CATSDPRGGINGYTF
TRBV7-3	TRBD1	TRBJ2-7	CASSPSPGTAYEQYF
TRBV28	-	TRBJ1-3	CASRPRSTSGNTIYF
TRBV12-3/TRBV12-4	TRBD1	TRBJ1-1	CASRRTGGDGAFF
TRBV9	-	TRBJ1-4	CASSVVPAANEKLFF
TRBV12-3/TRBV12-4	-	TRBJ2-1	CASSLSPGSGPREFF
TRBV6-2/TRBV6-3	-	TRBJ2-7	CASSFGSPYEQYF
TRBV5-1	-	TRBJ2-3	CASSWARTTSTDTQYF
TRBV27	-	TRBJ1-2	CASRELADYGYTF
TRBV7-9	-	TRBJ2-5	CASSPRLGQETQYF
TRBV7-9	TRBD2	TRBJ2-7	CASSLAGGPYEQYF
TRBV19	-	TRBJ2-7	CASSIDRGDEQYF
TRBV20-1	-	TRBJ2-3	CSANVFPIDTQYF
TRBV5-1	TRBD2	TRBJ2-7	CASAGGVEQYF
TRBV3-1	TRBD2	TRBJ2-1	CASSTNSGTNSYNEQFF
TRBV12-3/TRBV12-4	TRBD1	TRBJ1-5	CASSFSDRVGQPQHF
TRBV30	TRBD2	TRBJ2-1	CAWSILAGANEQFF
TRBV5-8	-	TRBJ2-7	CASSLNGGLVGEQYF
TRBV12-3/TRBV12-4	TRBD1	TRBJ2-7	CASLKSETGPEQYF
TRBV5-1	-	TRBJ2-3	CASSLAQQGDTQYF
TRBV12-3/TRBV12-4	TRBD2	TRBJ2-1	CASSFPRGSVYNEQFF
TRBV24-1	-	TRBJ2-1	CATSDPAVEGEQFF
TRBV20-1	-	TRBJ2-7	CSARDTGYEQYF
TRBV2	TRBD1	TRBJ1-5	CASSSRGRGPFYSNQPQHF
TRBV29-1	-	TRBJ2-3	CSVELSGRVGADTQYF
TRBV7-9	-	TRBJ1-1	CASSLGLSIMNTEAFF
TRBV20-1	-	TRBJ1-4	CSATGTAVEKLFF
TRBV6-5	-	TRBJ1-5	CASSYDRNSNQPQHF
TRBV20-1	TRBD2	TRBJ2-1	CSVLAGGREQFF
TRBV20-1	TRBD2	TRBJ2-3	CSARARTSGSGDTQYF
TRBV12-3/TRBV12-4	TRBD1	TRBJ1-1	CASSPGQRNTEAFF
TRBV6-1	-	TRBJ1-4	CASSDAMLGAGEKLFF
TRBV5-1	-	TRBJ2-5	CASSLVAGQQETQYF
TRBV5-1	TRBD1	TRBJ2-7	CASSHPDRVYEQYF
TRBV6-1	-	TRBJ1-5	CASYRYGQPQHF
TRBV10-3	TRBD1	TRBJ1-2	CAISADRGGYTF
TRBV5-1	-	TRBJ1-1	CASSLEWGLNTEAFF